This entry lists 19 T cell receptor beta chains sequenced from one sample in a study of blood T cells in healthy people across ages. Primers used in a second PCR of about 6 to 11 cycles were a sample-barcoded 5' primer and a J-beta primer mix. TCRdb reprocessed the 5' RACE reads with MiXCR, giving one entry per CDR3 protein. The data show around 1,100,000 distinct CDR3 sequences, under 40% seen once. Sequenced input: blood. Receptors originate from a young man in good health.

J is TRBJ2-1 and V is TRBV19; no firm D call. Trimming left V 3 bases short and J 6 bases short, with 9 bases between. The CDR3 length is 13 residues. In germline, CDR1 is LNHDA, CDR2 SQIVND (reference sequence). The CDR3: CASSMVMFNEQFF. In DNA form, the CDR3 reads TGTGCCAGTAGTATGGTTATGTTCAATGAGCAGTTCTTC.

The chain couples TRBV4-1 to TRBJ2-1, with unresolved D. The CDR3 totals 14 residues. The germline V gene has CDR1 MGHRA and CDR2 YSYEKL. The germline V and J ends were trimmed by 1 base and 5 bases, with 9 bases remaining between them. In nucleotides, the CDR3 is TGCGCCAGCAGCCAAGTCGCAGGCGACAATGAGCAGTTCTTC. It encodes CASSQVAGDNEQFF.

V is TRBV24-1 and J is TRBJ1-2, with D possibly being TRBD1 (6 bases). The CDR3 contains 13 residues. Trimming cost V 12 bases and J 10 bases, with 23 bases left between them. Looked up from germline, CDR1 is KGHDR and CDR2 is SFDVKD. The CDR3 spells CASRSGASGSYTF. Written as DNA, the CDR3 is TGTGCCTCTCGATCGGGGGCGTCTGGGTCCTACACCTTC.

The chain joins TRBV7-2 to TRBJ2-3, with D tentatively TRBD1 or TRBD2 (5 bases each). The germline gives CDR1 SGHTA, CDR2 FQGNSA. This CDR3 is built from 15 residues. Trimming pared 4 bases from V and 1 base from J, leaving 12 bases between. CDR3 sequence reads: CASSSHRGRTDTQYF. DNA of the CDR3: TGTGCCAGCAGCTCCCACCGGGGACGCACAGATACGCAGTATTTT.

This clonotype was seen just once. Relative to the germline gene, one junction end is altered; a read error may explain this. The chain uses TRBV4-1 and TRBJ2-3; 13 nucleotides match TRBD2. The CDR3 is 19 residues long. Germline assignment: CDR1 MGHRA and CDR2 YSYEKL. In DNA form, the CDR3 reads TGCACCAGCAGCCGTTCGGGACTAGCGGGGTACAAAAGCACAGATACGCAGTATTTT. This translates into CTSSRSGLAGYKSTDTQYF.

This clonotype was detected only a few times. V is TRBV7-9 and J is TRBJ2-1; 7 bases are shared with TRBD2. In germline, CDR1 is SEHNR, CDR2 FQNEAQ (reference sequence). The trim removed 5 bases at V and 7 bases at J, leaving 23 bases unmatched. There are 19 residues in the CDR3. CDR3 nucleotide sequence: TGTGCCAGCAGCGAGTCCAGGTTAGGGCGGGGGATCCCACGAAATGAGCAGTTCTTC. Translated: CASSESRLGRGIPRNEQFF.

For this clonotype: Possible read error: a much larger clone is one base away. CDR3 loop: CASSYTIAGGEYSEQFF. CDR3 nucleotides: TGTGCCAGCAGTTACACAATAGCGGGGGGAGAATACAGTGAGCAGTTCTTC. The J gene is TRBJ2-1, the V gene TRBV6-2 or TRBV6-3; 10 bases fit TRBD2. Germline values: CDR1 MNHEY, CDR2 SVGEGT. The CDR3 spans 17 residues.

This clonotype was observed once. The V and J genes are TRBV28 and TRBJ2-1; D ambiguous. The CDR3 is made up of 12 amino acids. The germline V gene has CDR1 MDHEN and CDR2 SYDVKM. V was clipped by 4 bases and J by 9 bases, with 10 bases between them. In nucleotides, the CDR3 is TGTGCCAGCAGTTCCCGAAGGGTTGAGCAGTTCTTC. Translating gives CASSSRRVEQFF.

The chain combines TRBV7-2 with TRBJ1-5, with D possibly being TRBD1 (5 bases). Trimming shortened V by 5 bases and J by 6 bases, and 14 bases separated the two germline ends. The CDR3 spans 14 residues. Looked up from germline, CDR1 is SGHTA and CDR2 is FQGNSA. DNA for the CDR3: TGTGCCAGCAGCCAGGGTTCAGTCGGTCAGCCCCAGCATTTT. Amino acid sequence: CASSQGSVGQPQHF.

The J gene is TRBJ2-3, the V gene TRBV6-5; 8 bases line up with TRBD2. Germline V gene data show CDR1 as MNHEY and CDR2 as SVGAGI. V dropped 5 bases and J dropped 14; count of bases not matched to a gene: 12. The CDR3 runs to 13 residues. In DNA, the CDR3 is TGTGCCAGCAGTGCGAGACTAGCGCTAACTCGGTATTTT. Translating it yields CASSARLALTRYF.

The rearrangement joins TRBV20-1 to TRBJ1-4; TRBD1 agrees at 10 bases. J lost 8 bases, V lost 6 bases, and 9 bases had no gene match. The CDR3 extends over 14 amino acids. Germline CDR1 DFQATT, CDR2 SNEGSKA (reference sequence). CDR3 coding DNA: TGCAGTGCCCGTCGACAGGGGGCAGGAGAAAAACTGTTTTTT. Residues: CSARRQGAGEKLFF.

This clonotype turned up a few times. The genes are TRBV9 and TRBJ2-3, with TRBD2 as a possible D gene (5 bases). V dropped 0 bases and J dropped 0 bases, with 8 bases sitting between them. CDR1 and CDR2 (germline): SGDLS, YYNGEE. This CDR3 comprises 15 residues. CDR3 region: CASSVVGSSTDTQYF. DNA for the CDR3: TGTGCCAGCAGCGTAGTGGGGAGCAGCACAGATACGCAGTATTTT.

The J gene is TRBJ1-3, the V gene TRBV3-1, with D uncertain. Germline V gene lookup returns CDR1 LGHDT and CDR2 YNNKEL (reference sequence). Trimming shortened V by 10 bases and J by 2 bases, and 9 bases separated the two germline ends. The CDR3 spans 12 residues. CDR3: CATETAGNTIYF. The CDR3 bases are TGTGCCACCGAAACAGCTGGAAACACCATATATTTT.

The J gene is TRBJ2-5, the V gene TRBV5-1; 7 bases map to TRBD1. The J call may not be correct, given that the DNA end is closer to TRBJ2-7. Germline CDR1 reads SGHRS; CDR2 reads YFSETQ. The CDR3 covers 15 residues. CDR3 in amino acids: CASSLGETGSDEQYF. The CDR3, as DNA: TGCGCCAGCAGCTTGGGCGAGACAGGGAGCGACGAGCAGTACTTC.

The chain recombines TRBV15 with TRBJ1-1, with D perhaps TRBD1 (5 bases). V gave up 4 bases and J gave up 9 bases, with 18 bases separating them. Germline V lookup: CDR1 LNHNV, CDR2 YYDKDF (reference sequence). The CDR3 covers 14 residues. CDR3 region: CATSTPTAGLQAFF. The CDR3 region has the DNA TGTGCCACCAGCACACCGACGGCGGGACTTCAAGCTTTCTTT. Drawing the rest from reference TRBV15 and TRBJ1-1, the complete variable domain is DAMVIQNPRYQVTQFGKPVTLSCSQTLNHNVMYWYQQKSSQAPKLLFHYYDKDFNNEADTPDNFQSRRPNTSFCFLDIRSPGLGDTAMYLCATSTPTAGLQAFFGQGTRLTVV.

With regard to this clonotype: The junction shows a germline mismatch at one end, possibly a read error. V is TRBV27 and J is TRBJ2-3, with a weak D call TRBD1 (5 bases). CDR1 and CDR2 from the germline V gene are MNHEY and SMNVEV (reference sequence). This CDR3 region has 15 residues. The CDR3 bases are TGTACCAGCAGTTTACGGGCAGGGCGCACAGATACGCAGTATTTT. Protein sequence: CTSSLRAGRTDTQYF.

The J gene is TRBJ2-4, the V gene TRBV11-3; 7 bases fit TRBD1. Germline V gene data show CDR1 as SGHNT and CDR2 as YENEEA. The CDR3 runs 17 residues. After removal of 0 bases from V and 8 bases from J, the junction contained 13 bases not matched to a gene. CDR3 nucleotide sequence: TGTGCCAGCAGCTTAGATAACAGGGGAATATCGTGGGACATTCAGTACTTC. Translated: CASSLDNRGISWDIQYF.

The chain is built from TRBV6-1 and TRBJ1-1, with TRBD1 as a possible D gene (6 bases). Germline CDR1 is MNHNS and CDR2 is SASEGT. The CDR3 length is 14 residues. The V end lost 6 bases, the J end lost 5 bases, and 16 bases lay between the germline ends. The CDR3 region is CASSRRQAGTEAFF. In DNA form, the CDR3 reads TGTGCCAGCAGCAGGAGACAGGCGGGGACTGAAGCTTTCTTT.

This chain's CDR3 is CASSMSGGHSYNEQFF. The CDR3 DNA is TGTGCCAGCAGTATGAGCGGGGGGCACTCCTACAATGAGCAGTTCTTC. The chain combines TRBV12-3 or TRBV12-4 with TRBJ2-1; 9 bases line up with TRBD2. Trimming at V came to 5 bases and at J to 0 bases, leaving 5 bases not matched to a gene. The CDR3 runs 16 residues.